The 21 T cell receptor beta chains below were found in one sample sequenced in a study of T cell responses to AZD1222 COVID-19 vaccine. The table came from immunoSEQ multiplex PCR; TCRdb's copy has only in-frame clones and leaves some out. The table includes 100,000 or so clones, around 94% detected once. This material consisted of peripheral blood, taken on day 0 of AZD1222 vaccination. The receptors stem from an adult in good health.

The CDR3 reads CASSRAGTGLGTEAFF. DNA for the CDR3: TGTGCCAGCAGTCGGGCTGGTACAGGGTTGGGCACTGAAGCTTTCTTT. The V and J genes are TRBV27 and TRBJ1-1; a weak D match, TRBD1 (6 bases). The germline gives CDR1 MNHEY, CDR2 SMNVEV (reference sequence). V gave up 5 bases and J gave up 4 bases, with 20 bases separating them. The CDR3 has 16 amino acids.

V gene TRBV5-8 combines with J gene TRBJ1-2, with unresolved D. Per germline, CDR1 SGHTS and CDR2 YDEGEE. V lost 8 bases and J 5 bases, leaving 7 bases between the germline ends. The CDR3 is 10 residues long. The CDR3 loop reads CASHLYGYTF. DNA for the CDR3: TGTGCCAGTCACCTGTATGGCTACACCTTC.

V is TRBV12-3 or TRBV12-4 and J is TRBJ1-2, with no clear D. This CDR3 is 13 amino acids long. V lost 1 base to trimming and J lost 3 bases, with 6 bases between them. The CDR3 nucleotides are TGTGCCAGCAGTTTAGGTCTATACTATGGCTACACCTTC. Its translation is CASSLGLYYGYTF.

J is TRBJ2-5 and V is TRBV2; the match to TRBD2 covers 8 bases. The CDR3 is made up of 12 amino acids. V trimming: 6 bases; J trimming: 4 bases; junction bases outside the gene matches: 1. Germline loops: CDR1 SNHLY, CDR2 FYNNEI. CDR3 amino acids: CASRAGGETQYF. The CDR3 DNA follows: TGTGCCAGCAGGGCGGGGGGAGAGACCCAGTACTTC.

This clone appeared a single time. The chain joins TRBV30 to TRBJ1-1; unclear D gene. Trimming removed 1 base at V and 0 bases at J, with 6 bases between. This CDR3 has 13 residues. Germline CDR1 is GTSNPN and CDR2 is SVGIG (reference sequence). The CDR3 here is CAWSENVNTEAFF. The CDR3 DNA reads as TGTGCCTGGAGTGAAAACGTGAACACTGAAGCTTTCTTT.

The V and J genes are TRBV7-9 and TRBJ2-7, with 7 bases identical to TRBD2. V lost 2 bases, J lost 5 bases, and 3 bases stayed unmatched. Germline V gene lookup returns CDR1 SEHNR and CDR2 FQNEAQ (reference sequence). This CDR3 has 13 amino acids. The CDR3 coding sequence is TGTGCCAGCAGCTTAAGGCTAGCGGACGAGCAGTACTTC. Its translation: CASSLRLADEQYF.

Comments on this clone: Other DNA sequences in the same sample also yield this CDR3. The chain has TRBV5-1 and TRBJ1-1, with a weak D call TRBD1 (5 bases). The CDR3 has 14 residues. CDR1 and CDR2 (germline): SGHRS, YFSETQ. V was shortened by 0 bases and J by 1 base, with 7 bases between the two germline ends. The CDR3 is CASSLAGGNTEAFF. CDR3 sequence (DNA): TGCGCCAGCAGCTTGGCGGGGGGGAACACTGAAGCTTTCTTT. Using reference TRBV5-1 and TRBJ1-1 for the parts outside the CDR3, the full variable domain is KAGVTQTPRYLIKTRGQQVTLSCSPISGHRSVSWYQQTPGQGLQFLFEYFSETQRNKGNFPGRFSGRQFSNSRSEMNVSTLELGDSALYLCASSLAGGNTEAFFGQGTRLTVV.

The V and J genes are TRBV19 and TRBJ1-1; D possibly corresponds to TRBD1 (6 bases). The V gene's germline CDR1 is LNHDA and CDR2 SQIVND (reference sequence). V gave up 5 bases and J gave up 4 bases, with 14 bases separating them. The CDR3 has 14 residues. CDR3: CASSWGAGGTEAFF. In nucleotides, the CDR3 is TGTGCCAGTAGTTGGGGGGCCGGGGGCACTGAAGCTTTCTTT.

This clone was picked up one time. V and J are TRBV28 and TRBJ1-5; D gene unclear. CDR3 size: 16 residues. V gave up 3 bases and J gave up 0 bases, with 12 bases separating them. Germline CDR1 reads MDHEN; CDR2 reads SYDVKM. CDR3 region: CASSFRTDYSNQPQHF. The DNA of the CDR3 is TGTGCCAGCAGTTTCCGTACAGACTATAGCAATCAGCCCCAGCATTTT.

The sample holds one count of this clone. V is TRBV6-5 and J is TRBJ2-2, with D hard to call. From germline, CDR1 is MNHEY and CDR2 SVGAGI. Between the trimmed V and J ends, which lost 5 bases and 4 bases, there was a span of 11 bases. The CDR3 length is 14 residues. The CDR3 region is CASSPIPGTGELFF. DNA for the CDR3: TGTGCCAGCAGTCCAATCCCGGGCACCGGGGAGCTGTTTTTT.

The V gene is TRBV7-2, the J gene TRBJ1-4; 8 nucleotides agree with TRBD1. The CDR3 has 15 amino acids. Trimming cost V 5 bases and J 7 bases; bases outside gene matches: 9. Germline-derived CDR1 and CDR2 are SGHTA and FQGNSA. CDR3 sequence: CASSLSQGGSEKLFF. CDR3 bases: TGTGCCAGCAGCCTTTCACAGGGGGGGAGTGAAAAACTGTTTTTT.

The V and J genes are TRBV19 and TRBJ2-6; maybe TRBD2 (5 bases). The V gene's germline CDR1 is LNHDA and CDR2 SQIVND (reference sequence). The CDR3 spans 19 residues. V was trimmed by 0 bases and J by 0 bases, leaving 15 bases between them. CDR3 residues: CASSIERPGVSSGANVLTF. CDR3 nucleotide sequence: TGTGCCAGTAGTATAGAACGTCCCGGGGTCAGCTCTGGGGCCAACGTCCTGACTTTC. Based on the CDR3 plus reference TRBV19 and TRBJ2-6, the full variable domain is DGGITQSPKYLFRKEGQNVTLSCEQNLNHDAMYWYRQDPGQGLRLIYYSQIVNDFQKGDIAEGYSVSREKKESFPLTVTSAQKNPTAFYLCASSIERPGVSSGANVLTFGAGSRLTVL.

The chain uses TRBV7-2 and TRBJ2-3; D unclear. This CDR3 spans 13 amino acids. Germline-derived CDR1 and CDR2 are SGHTA and FQGNSA. With 4 bases removed from V and 1 base from J, the gap between germline ends came to 6 bases. The CDR3 loop reads CASSSAGTDTQYF. The CDR3 coding sequence is TGTGCCAGCAGCTCCGCCGGCACAGATACGCAGTATTTT.

The gene calls are TRBV6-5 and TRBJ2-7, with D perhaps given as TRBD1 or TRBD2 (5 bases each). Trimming took 2 bases from V and 3 from J, leaving 14 bases between them. The germline V gene encodes CDR1 MNHEY and CDR2 SVGAGI. The CDR3 contains 15 residues. CDR3 bases: TGTGCCAGCAGTTACGCCAGGGACCGCAGCTACGAGCAGTACTTC. Translation gives CASSYARDRSYEQYF.

The rearrangement uses TRBV6-5 and TRBJ2-7; tentative D call: TRBD2 (6 bases). Germline CDR1 reads MNHEY; CDR2 reads SVGAGI. The CDR3 runs to 13 residues. The V and J ends lost 7 bases and 4 bases respectively, with 14 bases between them. CDR3 in DNA: TGTGCCAGCAACGAAAGAGGGAGGTACGAGCAGTACTTC. It translates to CASNERGRYEQYF.

The rearrangement uses TRBV11-1 and TRBJ1-6; no reliable D call. The germline V gene has CDR1 SGHAT and CDR2 FQDESV (reference sequence). The length of the CDR3 is 13 residues. V shed 1 base and J shed 7 bases, with 5 bases lying between them. In DNA, the CDR3 is TGTGCCAGCAGCTTAGGGTGGAATTCACCCCTCCACTTT. Residues: CASSLGWNSPLHF. The full variable domain, in which reference TRBV11-1 and TRBJ1-6 provide the parts outside the CDR3, is EAEVAQSPRYKITEKSQAVAFWCDPISGHATLYWYRQILGQGPELLVQFQDESVVDDSQLPKDRFSAERLKGVDSTLKIQPAELGDSAMYLCASSLGWNSPLHFGNGTRLTVT.

The chain uses TRBV11-3 and TRBJ1-1, with a tentative D call TRBD1 (5 bases). The CDR3 is made up of 14 amino acids. Germline CDR1 is SGHNT and CDR2 is YENEEA. The V end was cut by 5 bases, the J end by 6 bases, with 16 bases between. The CDR3 is CASSRQPLDSEAFF. DNA of the CDR3: TGTGCCAGCAGCAGACAGCCCTTGGATTCTGAAGCTTTCTTT.

The chain combines TRBV28 with TRBJ2-7; tentatively, D is TRBD2 (7 bases). The germline V and J ends were trimmed by 4 bases and 0 bases, with 13 bases remaining between them. The CDR3 sequence is 15 residues long. Germline V lookup: CDR1 MDHEN, CDR2 SYDVKM. The CDR3 DNA reads TGTGCCAGCAGTTATCGGGGGGCTAGCTCCTACGAGCAGTACTTC. This translates into CASSYRGASSYEQYF.

The chain has TRBV6-5 and TRBJ2-2, with 8 positions matching TRBD1. The V segment lost 7 bases and the J segment 5 bases; nucleotides outside the gene matches: 9. Germline CDR1 MNHEY, CDR2 SVGAGI. This CDR3 comprises 15 residues. DNA of the CDR3: TGTGCCAGCACCAAGGGGGACAGGCCAACCGGGGAGCTGTTTTTT. Translated, it gives CASTKGDRPTGELFF.

The chain couples TRBV13 to TRBJ1-2; D call uncertain. Germline V lookup: CDR1 PRHDT, CDR2 FYEKMQ (reference sequence). V was trimmed by 4 bases and J by 4 bases, leaving 7 bases between them. This CDR3 is built from 12 residues. DNA of the CDR3: TGTGCCAGCAGCTCTTACAGCTATGGCTACACCTTC. Protein product: CASSSYSYGYTF.

The chain combines TRBV7-9 with TRBJ1-2; D remains unclear. CDR3 length equals 13 residues. Germline V gene lookup returns CDR1 SEHNR and CDR2 FQNEAQ (reference sequence). Between the trimmed V and J ends, which lost 3 bases and 4 bases, there was a span of 9 bases. The CDR3 DNA sequence: TGTGCCAGCAGCTTGGACGGTGTCTATGGCTACACCTTC. Translated, it gives CASSLDGVYGYTF.